One sample yielded the 22 T cell receptor beta chains listed below, sequenced in a study of OX40 agonist ivuxolimab in advanced cancers. The library was produced with the immunoSEQ multiplex PCR assay. The clones in this table, taken by TCRdb from immuneACCESS, are in-frame only. Not every clone is retained; where verified, under half of the shortfall comes from an unresolved V gene, and the cause of the rest is unknown. The sample table lists about 100,000 clones, about four fifths of them with a count of one. The ten largest clones take up 4.5% to 5.5% of the sample. Sequences were derived from CD4+ or CD8+ T cells sorted from blood, sampled in a trial of the OX40 agonist ivuxolimab. The source of these receptors is an adult with an advanced solid tumor such as melanoma, head and neck, liver or kidney cancer.

The chain employs TRBV6-5 and TRBJ2-7; 8 nucleotides match TRBD2. The germline V gene encodes CDR1 MNHEY and CDR2 SVGAGI. The V segment lost 0 bases and the J segment 2 bases; nucleotides outside the gene matches: 0. The CDR3 is made up of 14 amino acids. CDR3 amino acids: CASSYSGRAYEQYF. The CDR3 region has the DNA TGTGCCAGCAGTTACTCCGGGAGGGCCTACGAGCAGTACTTC.

The CDR3 DNA sequence: TGTGCCAGCAGCCTACAGCTGAACACTGAAGCTTTCTTT. Protein: CASSLQLNTEAFF. V is TRBV7-7 and J is TRBJ1-1; unclear D gene. The CDR3 runs 13 residues. CDR1 and CDR2 (germline): SSHAT, FNYEAQ (reference sequence). Trimming removed 5 bases from V and 0 bases from J, with 7 bases in between.

V usage is TRBV29-1 and J usage is TRBJ2-5; the D is unclear. The CDR3 covers 11 residues. Trimming removed 1 base at V and 9 bases at J, with 9 bases between. CDR1 is SQVTM and CDR2 is ANQGSEA in the germline V gene. CDR3 sequence: CSVEGDRAQYF. CDR3 sequence (DNA): TGCAGCGTTGAAGGGGATCGGGCCCAGTACTTC.

V usage is TRBV5-1 and J usage is TRBJ2-7; D is ambiguous. Germline loops: CDR1 SGHRS, CDR2 YFSETQ. V was clipped by 1 base and J by 2 bases, with 7 bases between them. The CDR3 consists of 13 residues. Here the CDR3 DNA reads TGCGCCAGCAGCTTGAACAGCCCCTACGAGCAGTACTTC. Encoded protein: CASSLNSPYEQYF.

This chain connects TRBV27 to TRBJ1-1, with no clear D. V gave up 4 bases and J gave up 1 base, with 13 bases separating them. The CDR3 extends over 15 amino acids. Germline V CDR1 and CDR2: MNHEY, SMNVEV (reference sequence). CDR3 sequence: CASSYDFLSNTEAFF. DNA for the CDR3: TGTGCCAGCAGTTATGACTTCCTATCGAACACTGAAGCTTTCTTT.

This sequence joins TRBV7-8 and TRBJ1-2; TRBD1 aligns across 9 bases. The CDR3 runs 13 residues. V trimming: 4 bases; J trimming: 7 bases; junction bases outside the gene matches: 4. Germline V lookup: CDR1 SGHVS, CDR2 FQNEAQ. The DNA for the CDR3 is TGTGCCAGCAGCTCACGGGACAGGGCTGGCTACACCTTC. Protein product: CASSSRDRAGYTF.

The V call is TRBV5-1, the J call TRBJ1-4, with D maybe TRBD1 (5 bases). V was trimmed by 9 bases and J by 5 bases, leaving 14 bases between them. This CDR3 contains 13 residues. Germline V gene sequence: CDR1 SGHRS, CDR2 YFSETQ. The DNA of the CDR3 is TGCGCCACCAGACGGGACGGGAATGAAAAACTGTTTTTT. Residues: CATRRDGNEKLFF.

The chain employs TRBV7-9 and TRBJ2-5; D is unresolved. This CDR3 spans 15 amino acids. CDR1 is SEHNR, CDR2 FQNEAQ, per germline (reference sequence). The ends were cut back, 4 bases at V and 7 bases at J, with 19 bases in the middle. The CDR3 region has the DNA TGTGCCAGCAGCTCGGACGGGCCTAACCTAGGGACCCAGTACTTC. This codes for CASSSDGPNLGTQYF. Full variable domain (missing parts from reference TRBV7-9 and TRBJ2-5): DTGVSQNPRHKITKRGQNVTFRCDPISEHNRLYWYRQTLGQGPEFLTYFQNEAQLEKSRLLSDRFSAERPKGSFSTLEIQRTEQGDSAMYLCASSSDGPNLGTQYFGPGTRLLVL.

About this clone itself: One end of the junction does not line up with germline, which may come from a read error. The rearrangement joins TRBV7-8 to TRBJ2-3; D not certain. Germline values: CDR1 SGHVS, CDR2 FQNEAQ. The CDR3 totals 12 residues. CDR3 region: CASTVHTDMQYF. The CDR3 coding sequence is TGTGCCAGCACCGTCCATACAGATATGCAGTATTTT. The whole variable domain, remainder taken from reference TRBV7-8 and TRBJ2-3, is GAGVSQSPRYKVAKRGQDVALRCDPISGHVSLFWYQQALGQGPEFLTYFQNEAQLDKSGLPSDRFFAERPEGSVSTLKIQRTQQEDSAVYLCASTVHTDMQYFGPGTRLTVL.

This clone was counted once. The J gene is TRBJ2-7, the V gene TRBV6-6; D uncertain. Trimming removed 3 bases from V and 2 bases from J, with 11 bases in between. CDR3 length: 14 residues. Germline V gene data show CDR1 as MNHNY and CDR2 as SVGAGI (reference sequence). This CDR3 is CASSYTTATYEQYF. Written as DNA, the CDR3 is TGTGCCAGCAGTTATACAACGGCTACCTACGAGCAGTACTTC.

The genes are TRBV6-1 and TRBJ1-2, with 7 bases lining up with TRBD1. CDR1 and CDR2 (germline): MNHNS, SASEGT. This CDR3 spans 12 amino acids. V dropped 4 bases and J dropped 8; count of bases not matched to a gene: 4. The CDR3 protein is CASSVGTDGYTF. The CDR3 DNA reads TGTGCCAGCAGTGTCGGGACAGACGGCTACACCTTC.

The chain links TRBV4-1 to TRBJ2-3, with 9 bases that match TRBD1. The CDR3 extends over 18 amino acids. V shed 1 base and J 3 bases; nucleotides not matched to a gene: 11. Looked up from germline, CDR1 is MGHRA and CDR2 is YSYEKL. DNA for the CDR3: TGCGCCAGCAGCCAAGTGCCGCCCGGACAGGGGATAACAGATACGCAGTATTTT. Protein product: CASSQVPPGQGITDTQYF.

The rearrangement uses TRBV2 and TRBJ1-3, with TRBD1 matching over 8 bases. This CDR3 has 15 residues. Germline CDR1 and CDR2: SNHLY and FYNNEI. V shed 6 bases, J shed 3 bases, and the junction held 7 bases outside the gene matches. CDR3 sequence (DNA): TGTGCCAGCAGGACAGGGGAATGGAGTGGAAACACCATATATTTT. This codes for CASRTGEWSGNTIYF.

This clone was counted a few times. V gene TRBV19 combines with J gene TRBJ2-1; the match to TRBD2 covers 9 bases. Trimming cost V 1 base and J 6 bases; bases outside gene matches: 1. The CDR3 extends over 14 amino acids. Germline CDR1 LNHDA, CDR2 SQIVND (reference sequence). This CDR3 reads CASSIALAGNEQFF. CDR3 in DNA: TGTGCCAGTAGTATAGCACTAGCGGGCAATGAGCAGTTCTTC.

The rearrangement uses TRBV9 and TRBJ1-1; D not certain. V shed 2 bases and J shed 3 bases, with 8 bases lying between them. CDR3 length equals 13 residues. Germline V gene lookup returns CDR1 SGDLS and CDR2 YYNGEE. The CDR3 region has the DNA TGTGCCAGCAGCGTGGACGGATACACTGAAGCTTTCTTT. As protein: CASSVDGYTEAFF.

This clone was counted once. The gene calls are TRBV12-2 and TRBJ1-2; the D call TRBD1 from the table was never checked on the DNA. TRBV12-2 is flagged as a pseudogene. CDR3 size: 14 residues. CDR3 amino acids: CASRPTGANYGYTF. CDR3 in DNA: TGTGCAAGTCGCCCGACAGGGGCTAACTATGGCTACACCTTC.

This sequence joins TRBV6-1 and TRBJ1-5; D might be TRBD1 (6 bases). Trimming removed 1 base at V and 6 bases at J, with 10 bases between. This CDR3 is built from 14 residues. CDR1 and CDR2 from the germline V gene are MNHNS and SASEGT. Here the CDR3 reads CASSEVGGSQPQHF. For the CDR3, the DNA is TGTGCCAGCAGTGAAGTCGGGGGCAGTCAGCCCCAGCATTTT.

J is TRBJ2-1 and V is TRBV6-1; unclear D gene. V dropped 5 bases and J dropped 2 bases, with 10 bases sitting between them. Germline V gives CDR1 MNHNS, CDR2 SASEGT. CDR3 size: 14 residues. CDR3 amino acids: CASSRAETYNEQFF. CDR3 DNA: TGTGCCAGCAGTCGTGCGGAAACCTACAATGAGCAGTTCTTC.

The rearrangement links TRBV7-5 to TRBJ2-7; the D call in the table, TRBD2, was not verified against the DNA. TRBV7-5 is shown as a pseudogene. CDR3 size: 16 residues. DNA for the CDR3: TGTGCCAGCAGCTCGACTCGACTAGCGGGACGATACGAGCAGTACTTC. It specifies CASSSTRLAGRYEQYF.

The CDR3 loop is CASSPTLSRELFF. CDR3 DNA: TGTGCCAGCTCACCAACCCTGTCCAGGGAGCTGTTTTTT. This chain uses TRBV18 with TRBJ2-2, with D hard to call. The CDR3 consists of 13 residues. CDR1 is KGHSH, CDR2 LQKENI, per germline. V was trimmed by 2 bases and J by 9 bases, leaving 10 bases between them.

This sequence joins TRBV7-2 and TRBJ1-1; D not resolved. The ends were cut back, 1 base at V and 0 bases at J, with 12 bases in the middle. This CDR3 has 16 amino acids. Germline V gives CDR1 SGHTA, CDR2 FQGNSA. CDR3 DNA: TGTGCCAGCAGCTTAGGGGGAGTGACGATGAACACTGAAGCTTTCTTT. Translating it yields CASSLGGVTMNTEAFF.

This clone was found a few times. The J gene is TRBJ1-2, the V gene TRBV28; a possible D gene is TRBD1 (5 bases). CDR3 length: 12 residues. Trimming took off 8 bases at V and 4 bases at J, with 11 bases between the two ends. Germline values: CDR1 MDHEN, CDR2 SYDVKM. The CDR3 region is CASEGRGYGYTF. The CDR3 DNA sequence: TGTGCCAGCGAGGGGAGGGGCTATGGCTACACCTTC.